The 2 T cell receptor beta chains given below trace back to one sample, sequenced in a study of T cells in Graves' hyperthyroidism and ophthalmopathy. It was RNA transcripts that yielded the amplified TCR beta CDR3 regions. Using the HTBI primer set, a first-round RT-PCR was run on the TCR CDR3. From the multiplex PCR reads, TCRdb called clonotypes with MiXCR, one entry per CDR3 protein. The table lists a few hundred thousand distinct CDR3 sequences, about half of them singletons. The sample consisted of peripheral blood or thyroid tissue (not recorded which). The receptors come from a woman between 18 and 29 years old with Graves' hyperthyroidism.

In this sample, this clonotype turned up many times. The CDR3, as DNA: TGTGCCAGCAGACCGACAGCGCTCAATCAGCCCCAGCATTTT. Protein: CASRPTALNQPQHF. The V gene is TRBV2, the J gene TRBJ1-5; possibly TRBD1 for D (5 bases). The germline gives CDR1 SNHLY, CDR2 FYNNEI. Trimming removed 6 bases from V and 3 bases from J, with 12 bases in between. CDR3 length: 14 residues.

This clonotype has ten or more counts. V is TRBV6-1 and J is TRBJ2-2, with D unclear. This CDR3 spans 15 amino acids. CDR1 and CDR2 from the germline V gene are MNHNS and SASEGT. V was clipped by 5 bases and J by 8 bases, with 18 bases between them. The CDR3 DNA reads TGTGCCAGCAGTAACCTGTCCCCTCCTCGGGGGGAGCTGTTTTTT. Residues: CASSNLSPPRGELFF.